These 26 T cell receptor beta chains were all obtained from the same sample, sequenced in a study of PD-1 blockade in classical Hodgkin lymphoma. Relapses following autologous stem cell transplantation were seen in all patients, with brentuximab vedotin exposure varying. Data came from immunoSEQ multiplex PCR; TCRdb stores just in-frame clones and leaves some out. Altogether about 97,000 clones are present, approximately 80% being singletons, with the ten largest covering 12%. Source: peripheral blood mononuclear cells (PBMCs), taken at baseline. These receptors all stem from a human donor with classical Hodgkin lymphoma.

A few counts support this clone. A far larger clone is one nucleotide away, so this likely arose from a read error. The sample has other DNA sequences that encode this CDR3 too. This chain joins TRBV11-2 and TRBJ2-7; possible D gene TRBD2, 6 bases. Trimming pared 5 bases from V and 4 bases from J, leaving 6 bases between. The CDR3 length is 11 residues. Germline values: CDR1 SGHAT, CDR2 FQNNGV. The DNA of the CDR3 is TGTGCCAGCAGCCGGGGGTACGAGCAGTACTTC. Translating it yields CASSRGYEQYF.

The chain is built from TRBV5-5 and TRBJ2-7; 10 bases are a match to TRBD1. Germline V gene sequence: CDR1 SGHKS, CDR2 YYEKEE (reference sequence). The V and J ends lost 1 base and 5 bases, in that order; junction bases with no gene match: 6. The CDR3 extends over 15 amino acids. Written as DNA, the CDR3 is TGTGCCAGCAGCTTGCCAAGGACAGGGGGGGACGAGCAGTACTTC. It specifies CASSLPRTGGDEQYF.

The rearrangement uses TRBV19 and TRBJ2-1; 9 bases line up with TRBD2. CDR1 and CDR2 from the germline V gene are LNHDA and SQIVND (reference sequence). With 5 bases clipped from V and 3 bases from J, the junction kept 14 bases outside the gene matches. The CDR3 is 18 amino acids. In DNA, the CDR3 is TGTGCCAGTAGTGAGCTAGCGGGATCTAACCAACTCTACAATGAGCAGTTCTTC. It yields the protein CASSELAGSNQLYNEQFF.

The J gene is TRBJ2-2, the V gene TRBV9; 12 nucleotides agree with TRBD1. V gave up 4 bases and J gave up 6 bases; unmatched junction bases: 13. The CDR3 has 18 residues. Germline CDR1 is SGDLS and CDR2 is YYNGEE. The CDR3 DNA sequence: TGTGCCAGCAGCCCCAGACTGAGGGACAGGGGGCGAGCCGGGGAGCTGTTTTTT. Translated: CASSPRLRDRGRAGELFF.

V usage is TRBV6-4 and J usage is TRBJ2-1; TRBD1 aligns across 7 bases. V shed 6 bases, J shed 5 bases, and the junction held 4 bases outside the gene matches. Per the germline V gene, CDR1 is MRHNA and CDR2 is SNTAGT. The CDR3 contains 13 residues. CDR3 in DNA: TGTGCCAGCAGCCGGGACAGAAACAATGAGCAGTTCTTC. Translating it yields CASSRDRNNEQFF.

This clone was detected only a few times. The CDR3 DNA follows: TGCAGTGCTCTTAGCAATCAGCCCCAGCATTTT. It is translated as CSALSNQPQHF. The chain couples TRBV20-1 to TRBJ1-5; D is ambiguous. The CDR3 consists of 11 residues. Per germline, CDR1 DFQATT and CDR2 SNEGSKA (reference sequence). V shed 5 bases and J shed 0 bases, with 2 bases lying between them.

This clone has just one count. The chain has TRBV10-3 and TRBJ2-3; tentatively, D is TRBD1 or TRBD2 (5 bases each). This CDR3 spans 13 amino acids. From germline, CDR1 is ENHRY and CDR2 SYGVKD. V lost 8 bases to trimming and J lost 0 bases, with 9 bases between them. CDR3 region: CAIRGDSTDTQYF. CDR3 nucleotides: TGTGCCATCCGAGGGGATAGCACAGATACGCAGTATTTT.

V is TRBV2 and J is TRBJ2-1, with TRBD1 matching over 8 bases. The CDR3 loop spans 15 amino acids. J gave up 2 bases and V 2 bases, and 2 bases lay outside the gene matches. Germline CDR1 SNHLY, CDR2 FYNNEI. This CDR3 reads CASSELGQAYNEQFF. CDR3 nucleotide sequence: TGTGCCAGCAGTGAATTGGGACAGGCCTACAATGAGCAGTTCTTC. Supplemented by reference TRBV2 and TRBJ2-1, the full variable domain reads EPEVTQTPSHQVTQMGQEVILRCVPISNHLYFYWYRQILGQKVEFLVSFYNNEISEKSEIFDDQFSVERPDGSNFTLKIRSTKLEDSAMYFCASSELGQAYNEQFFGPGTRLTVL.

This clone was counted a few times. V usage is TRBV7-2 and J usage is TRBJ1-4; D might be TRBD1 (6 bases). The CDR3 runs to 16 residues. Germline lookup yields CDR1 SGHTA and CDR2 FQGNSA. V was pared by 6 bases and J by 5 bases, with 19 bases between. DNA for the CDR3: TGTGCCAGCAGACAAAGTGGGGGAGGGGGAAATGAAAAACTGTTTTTT. It encodes CASRQSGGGGNEKLFF. Supplemented by reference TRBV7-2 and TRBJ1-4, the full variable domain reads GAGVSQSPSNKVTEKGKDVELRCDPISGHTALYWYRQSLGQGLEFLIYFQGNSAPDKSGLPSDRFSAERTGGSVSTLTIQRTQQEDSAVYLCASRQSGGGGNEKLFFGSGTQLSVL.

CDR3 protein: CASSVLAGEGEQFF. CDR3 in DNA: TGTGCCAGCAGTGTCCTAGCGGGAGAGGGTGAGCAGTTCTTC. The genes are TRBV6-4 and TRBJ2-1; 10 nucleotides align to TRBD2. Germline-derived CDR1 and CDR2 are MRHNA and SNTAGT. There are 14 residues in the CDR3. V dropped 4 bases and J dropped 9; count of bases not matched to a gene: 6.

The rearrangement links TRBV6-5 to TRBJ2-7, with a possible D match to TRBD2 (5 bases). Germline V lookup: CDR1 MNHEY, CDR2 SVGAGI. V was shortened by 6 bases and J by 2 bases, with 11 bases between the two germline ends. The CDR3 has 13 residues. The CDR3 nucleotides are TGTGCCAGCAGCGCTACTAGAACCTACGAGCAGTACTTC. This sequence encodes CASSATRTYEQYF.

This clone was seen a few times. This sequence joins TRBV5-1 and TRBJ1-2, with D perhaps matching TRBD1 (5 bases). Trimming shortened V by 4 bases and J by 4 bases, and 11 bases separated the two germline ends. Germline CDR1 is SGHRS and CDR2 is YFSETQ. The CDR3 loop spans 13 amino acids. As DNA, the CDR3 is TGCGCCAGCAGCACGAGTGGGGCCTATGGCTACACCTTC. The encoded protein is CASSTSGAYGYTF. Together with reference TRBV5-1 and TRBJ1-2, the CDR3 gives the full variable domain: KAGVTQTPRYLIKTRGQQVTLSCSPISGHRSVSWYQQTPGQGLQFLFEYFSETQRNKGNFPGRFSGRQFSNSRSEMNVSTLELGDSALYLCASSTSGAYGYTFGSGTRLTVV.

The chain's CDR3 is CASSQSTSGTDTQYF. CDR3 bases: TGTGCCAGCAGCCAATCGACTAGCGGCACAGATACGCAGTATTTT. The V and J genes are TRBV4-2 and TRBJ2-3; 8 bases fit TRBD2. The length of the CDR3 is 15 residues. V was clipped by 2 bases and J by 1 base; unmatched bases: 2. The germline V gene encodes CDR1 LGHNA and CDR2 YNFKEQ.

This clone has only a few counts. The gene calls are TRBV29-1 and TRBJ2-7; D possibly corresponds to TRBD1 (5 bases). V lost 0 bases and J lost 3, with 15 bases in between. Germline-derived CDR1 and CDR2 are SQVTM and ANQGSEA. This CDR3 comprises 15 residues. The CDR3 DNA sequence: TGCAGCGTTGAAGATGGGCGCGGACACCTCTACGAGCAGTACTTC. Protein sequence: CSVEDGRGHLYEQYF.

The chain recombines TRBV5-5 with TRBJ1-2; D is undetermined. Per the germline V gene, CDR1 is SGHKS and CDR2 is YYEKEE (reference sequence). The CDR3 length is 13 residues. The germline V and J ends were trimmed by 3 bases and 5 bases, with 11 bases remaining between them. CDR3 in DNA: TGTGCCAGCAGCTCCATGACGGAGTATGGCTACACCTTC. Encoded protein: CASSSMTEYGYTF. The full variable domain, its missing parts supplied by reference TRBV5-5 and TRBJ1-2, is DAGVTQSPTHLIKTRGQQVTLRCSPISGHKSVSWYQQVLGQGPQFIFQYYEKEERGRGNFPDRFSARQFPNYSSELNVNALLLGDSALYLCASSSMTEYGYTFGSGTRLTVV.

CDR3 DNA: TGTGCCAGCTCACAGGGGATCCGAGCTTTCTTT. Its protein product is CASSQGIRAFF. The chain uses TRBV7-9 and TRBJ1-1; the match to TRBD1 covers 7 bases. The V segment lost 8 bases and the J segment 10 bases; nucleotides outside the gene matches: 7. Germline V gene lookup returns CDR1 SEHNR and CDR2 FQNEAQ (reference sequence). This CDR3 contains 11 residues.

The chain joins TRBV4-1 to TRBJ1-2; D gene ambiguous. Germline-derived CDR1 and CDR2 are MGHRA and YSYEKL. The CDR3 has 18 amino acids. V was trimmed by 0 bases and J by 4 bases, leaving 21 bases between them. DNA of the CDR3: TGCGCCAGCAGCCAAGAACCGATTGGGTGGAGGTTGGTCTATGGCTACACCTTC. This gives the protein CASSQEPIGWRLVYGYTF.

The V call is TRBV5-1, the J call TRBJ2-7, with D possibly matching TRBD2 (6 bases). With 4 bases removed from V and 0 bases from J, the gap between germline ends came to 17 bases. Per the germline V gene, CDR1 is SGHRS and CDR2 is YFSETQ. CDR3 length: 16 residues. CDR3 protein: CASSPSAGYISYEQYF. CDR3 bases: TGCGCCAGCAGCCCCTCGGCGGGATACATCTCCTACGAGCAGTACTTC.

The CDR3 region has the DNA TGCGCCAGCAGCTCGGATCCAGGCAGGGATACGCAGTATTTT. Its protein is CASSSDPGRDTQYF. J is TRBJ2-3 and V is TRBV4-3; D unclear. The ends were cut back, 5 bases at V and 6 bases at J, with 15 bases in the middle. The CDR3 has 14 amino acids. Germline V gene lookup returns CDR1 LGHNA and CDR2 YSLEER.

The sample holds a few counts of this clone. The chain joins TRBV5-1 to TRBJ1-4, with D unresolved. The CDR3 runs 14 residues. Germline CDR1 and CDR2: SGHRS and YFSETQ. Trimming took off 2 bases at V and 2 bases at J, with 7 bases between the two ends. CDR3 DNA sequence: TGCGCCAGCAGCTTTATGGGGACTAATGAAAAACTGTTTTTT. Protein sequence: CASSFMGTNEKLFF.

The rearrangement joins TRBV13 to TRBJ2-6, with D perhaps matching TRBD1 (6 bases). The CDR3 is made up of 18 amino acids. Germline V lookup: CDR1 PRHDT, CDR2 FYEKMQ (reference sequence). V lost 2 bases to trimming and J lost 0 bases, with 14 bases between them. The CDR3 here is CASSLTQGAFSGANVLTF. The CDR3 coding sequence is TGTGCCAGCAGCTTAACACAGGGAGCCTTCTCTGGGGCCAACGTCCTGACTTTC.

The V gene is TRBV21-1, the J gene TRBJ1-1; the D call in the table, TRBD1, was not verified against the DNA. TRBV21-1 is annotated as a pseudogene. The CDR3 sequence is 16 residues long. The CDR3 loop is CASSKATPGYQTEAFF. CDR3 sequence (DNA): TGTGCCAGCAGCAAAGCCACACCAGGGTATCAAACTGAAGCTTTCTTT.

The V call is TRBV6-5, the J call TRBJ2-1; 11 nucleotides agree with TRBD1. This CDR3 has 15 amino acids. V was pared by 6 bases and J by 4 bases, with 5 bases of the junction left unmatched. Germline CDR1 reads MNHEY; CDR2 reads SVGAGI. This CDR3 is CASSSDRGQYNEQFF. The CDR3 coding sequence is TGTGCCAGCAGCTCGGACAGGGGGCAGTACAATGAGCAGTTCTTC.

The chain combines TRBV6-6 with TRBJ1-2, with D maybe TRBD1 (5 bases). This CDR3 has 13 residues. Per the germline V gene, CDR1 is MNHNY and CDR2 is SVGAGI (reference sequence). Trimming stripped 2 bases from V and 2 bases from J, with 6 bases between. The CDR3: CASSYPGNYGYTF. The CDR3, as DNA: TGTGCCAGCAGTTACCCAGGGAACTATGGCTACACCTTC.

This chain uses TRBV7-9 with TRBJ2-6, with D possibly being TRBD1 (5 bases). This CDR3 contains 17 residues. The germline V gene has CDR1 SEHNR and CDR2 FQNEAQ (reference sequence). The V end was cut by 10 bases, the J end by 0 bases, with 19 bases between. CDR3 DNA: TGTGCCACTCCTGGGGCAGGGTGGAGCTCTGGGGCCAACGTCCTGACTTTC. Translation: CATPGAGWSSGANVLTF.

The chain links TRBV19 to TRBJ1-1, with D tentatively TRBD1 (5 bases). Trimming took 7 bases from V and 4 from J, leaving 16 bases between them. Germline loops: CDR1 LNHDA, CDR2 SQIVND (reference sequence). The CDR3 contains 14 residues. This chain's CDR3 is CASTPVGVSTEAFF. Here the CDR3 DNA reads TGTGCCAGTACCCCTGTGGGGGTGAGCACTGAAGCTTTCTTT.